The 3 T cell receptor beta chains in this list originate from one sample, sequenced in a study of blood T cell repertoires in COVID-19 (dated by TCRdb to the early 2020s). Library construction relied on the immunoSEQ multiplex PCR assay. As stored in TCRdb, this immuneACCESS dataset retains in-frame rearrangements with V and J assigned. A fraction of the clones does not appear; measured against another copy, unresolved V genes explain less than half of the discrepancy, and the remainder lacks a known reason. This sample gives fewer than 150,000 clones in total; more than 75% of them show up just once. The ten largest clones take up around 20% of the sample. Sequencing was performed on peripheral blood. The source of these receptors is a woman between 45 and 65 years old who had recovered from COVID-19.

This clone has a handful of counts. V and J are TRBV28 and TRBJ2-2; tentatively, D is TRBD2 (6 bases). In germline, CDR1 is MDHEN, CDR2 SYDVKM. V gave up 4 bases and J gave up 4 bases, with 16 bases separating them. The CDR3 totals 16 residues. Here the CDR3 reads CASSWADYRSTGELFF. The DNA for the CDR3 is TGTGCCAGCAGTTGGGCGGACTACCGCAGCACCGGGGAGCTGTTTTTT. Full variable domain (outside the CDR3, taken from reference TRBV28 and TRBJ2-2): DVKVTQSSRYLVKRTGEKVFLECVQDMDHENMFWYRQDPGLGLRLIYFSYDVKMKEKGDIPEGYSVSREKKERFSLILESASTNQTSMYLCASSWADYRSTGELFFGEGSRLTVL.

The V gene is TRBV27, the J gene TRBJ2-1; D might be TRBD2 (5 bases). The CDR3 totals 15 residues. Trimming took off 4 bases at V and 9 bases at J, with 19 bases between the two ends. Germline CDR1 MNHEY, CDR2 SMNVEV (reference sequence). The CDR3 bases are TGTGCCAGCAGTTCCCTACGCTCTAGCTTTACTGAGCAGTTCTTC. Translation gives CASSSLRSSFTEQFF.

CDR3 bases: TGTGCCAGCAGTCCCTGGTTGGCGGGGAACACTGAAGCTTTCTTT. Protein sequence: CASSPWLAGNTEAFF. This sequence joins TRBV6-2 or TRBV6-3 and TRBJ1-1, with D unresolved. The germline V gene encodes CDR1 MNHEY and CDR2 SVGEGT. The germline V and J ends were trimmed by 5 bases and 1 base, with 14 bases remaining between them. The CDR3 loop spans 15 amino acids.